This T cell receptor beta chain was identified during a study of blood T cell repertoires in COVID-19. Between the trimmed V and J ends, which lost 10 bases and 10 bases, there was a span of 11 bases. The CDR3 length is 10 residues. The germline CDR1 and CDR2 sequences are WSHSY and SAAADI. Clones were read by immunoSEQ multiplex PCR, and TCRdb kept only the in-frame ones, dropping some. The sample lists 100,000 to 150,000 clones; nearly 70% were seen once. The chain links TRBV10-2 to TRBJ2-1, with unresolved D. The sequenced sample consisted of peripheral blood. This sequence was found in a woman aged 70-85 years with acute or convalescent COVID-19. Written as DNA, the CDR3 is TGCGCCACCATGGCCACCGAGCAGTTCTTC. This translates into CATMATEQFF.